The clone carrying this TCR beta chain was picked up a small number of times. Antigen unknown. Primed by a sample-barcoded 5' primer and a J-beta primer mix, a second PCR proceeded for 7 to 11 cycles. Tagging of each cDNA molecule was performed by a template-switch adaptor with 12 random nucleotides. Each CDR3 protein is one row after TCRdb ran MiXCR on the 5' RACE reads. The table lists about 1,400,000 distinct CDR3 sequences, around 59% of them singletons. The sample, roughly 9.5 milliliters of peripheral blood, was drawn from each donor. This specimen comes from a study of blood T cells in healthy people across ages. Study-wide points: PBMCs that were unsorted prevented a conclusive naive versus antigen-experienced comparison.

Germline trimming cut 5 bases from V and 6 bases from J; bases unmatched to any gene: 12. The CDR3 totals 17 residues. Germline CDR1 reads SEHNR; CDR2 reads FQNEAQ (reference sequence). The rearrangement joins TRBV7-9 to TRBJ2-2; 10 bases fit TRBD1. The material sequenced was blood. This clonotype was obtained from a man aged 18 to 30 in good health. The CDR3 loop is CASSVLETGQGPGELFF. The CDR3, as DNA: TGTGCCAGCAGCGTCCTGGAAACGGGACAGGGGCCCGGGGAGCTGTTTTTT.